In its sample, the clone carrying this TCR beta chain was seen a few times. This sample was taken from a study of blood T cell repertoires in COVID-19. V lost 0 bases and J lost 6, with 12 bases in between. CDR1 MGHRA and CDR2 YSYEKL come from the germline V gene. This CDR3 spans 14 amino acids. Adults between about 18 and 89 years of age took part from about two dozen US areas. Sequencing was performed with immunoSEQ multiplex PCR; in TCRdb, only in-frame clones are kept and a portion is missing. The profile shows approximately 200,000 clones, about 85% of them singletons. The clonotype comes from a man aged 35 to 55 who had recovered from COVID-19. The chain uses TRBV4-1 and TRBJ2-7; D is uncertain. Material: PBMCs or T cells enriched from blood (not recorded which). The CDR3, as DNA: TGCGCCAGCAGCCAAGATGGGCCCTTGGTCGAGCAGTACTTC. It translates to CASSQDGPLVEQYF.